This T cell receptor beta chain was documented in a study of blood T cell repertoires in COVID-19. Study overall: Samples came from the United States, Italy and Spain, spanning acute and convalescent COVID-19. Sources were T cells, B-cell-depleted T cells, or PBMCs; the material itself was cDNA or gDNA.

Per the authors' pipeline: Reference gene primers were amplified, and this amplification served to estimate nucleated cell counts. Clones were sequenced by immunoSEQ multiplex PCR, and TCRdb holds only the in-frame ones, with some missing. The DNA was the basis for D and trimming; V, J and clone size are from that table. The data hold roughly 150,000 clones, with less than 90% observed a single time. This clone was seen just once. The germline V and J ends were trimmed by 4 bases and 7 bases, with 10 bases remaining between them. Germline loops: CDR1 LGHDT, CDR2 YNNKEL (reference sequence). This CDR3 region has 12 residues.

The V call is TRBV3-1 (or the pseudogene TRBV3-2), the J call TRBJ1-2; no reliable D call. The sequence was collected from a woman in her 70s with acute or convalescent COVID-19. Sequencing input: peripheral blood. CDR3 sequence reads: CASSLGVGGYTF. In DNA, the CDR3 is TGTGCCAGCAGCCTCGGGGTGGGTGGCTACACCTTC.